The clone carrying this T cell receptor (beta chain) was recorded many times. 5'RACE with constant-segment primers built TCRalpha and TCRbeta cDNA libraries with UMIs. From the 5' RACE reads, TCRdb called clonotypes with MiXCR, one entry per CDR3 protein. Of fewer than 50,000 distinct CDR3 sequences detected, roughly 12% appear once; the ten largest clones hold about 24%. The CDR3 contains 17 residues. V lost 5 bases to trimming and J lost 6 bases; unmatched junction nucleotides: 16. Germline V gene sequence: CDR1 KGHSH, CDR2 LQKENI. This sample is drawn from a study of T-cell memory formation after mild COVID-19.

The chain links TRBV18 to TRBJ2-3; TRBD1 aligns across 8 bases. Sequencing used PBMCs or a T cell subset sorted from them (not recorded which). The clonotype comes from a man in his late teens or twenties who had mild COVID-19 (a few samples of this study predate the infection). Cell type and time point are not known. The CDR3 region is CASSYPELGTGVDTQYF. As DNA, the CDR3 is TGTGCCAGCTCATATCCGGAGTTGGGGACAGGAGTCGATACGCAGTATTTT.